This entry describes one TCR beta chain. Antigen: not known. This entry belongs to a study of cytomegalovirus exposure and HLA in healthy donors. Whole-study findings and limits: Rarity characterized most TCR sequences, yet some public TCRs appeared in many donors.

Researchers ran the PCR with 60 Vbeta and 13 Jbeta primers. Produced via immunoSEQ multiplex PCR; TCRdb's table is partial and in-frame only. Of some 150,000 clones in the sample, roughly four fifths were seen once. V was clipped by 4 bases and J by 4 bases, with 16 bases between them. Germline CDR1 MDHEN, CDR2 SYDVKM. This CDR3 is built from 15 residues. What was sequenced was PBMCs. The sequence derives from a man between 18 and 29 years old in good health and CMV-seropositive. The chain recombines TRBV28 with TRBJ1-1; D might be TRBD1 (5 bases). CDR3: CASSYLGEGSTEAFF. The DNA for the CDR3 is TGTGCCAGCAGTTACCTGGGGGAGGGGAGCACTGAAGCTTTCTTT.